The clone carrying this T cell receptor (beta chain) has just one count. Its specificity is not known. The data belong to a study of T cells in tuberculosis. Study summary: IGRA-negative adolescents, IGRA-positive adolescents with latent tuberculosis and adults with active tuberculosis formed this South African cohort.

Looked up from germline, CDR1 is SEHNR and CDR2 is FQNEAQ (reference sequence). The CDR3 sequence is 17 residues long. Trimming took 3 bases from V and 0 from J, leaving 14 bases between them. Some clones are missing from TCRdb's copy, which holds only in-frame ones; the method was immunoSEQ multiplex PCR. The table lists 30,000 to 40,000 clones, 97% of them singletons. Study-level points and caveats: Active tuberculosis cases were adults; controls were adolescents.

The sequencing sample was made of PBMCs. The chain carries TRBV7-9 and TRBJ1-4, with a weak D call TRBD1 (6 bases). The origin of this receptor is a donor aged 10 to 29 with latent tuberculosis or without tuberculosis infection. This chain's CDR3 is CASSFQTGFATNEKLFF. The CDR3 DNA reads TGTGCCAGCAGCTTTCAAACAGGGTTTGCAACTAATGAAAAACTGTTTTTT.